These T cell receptor beta chains were read from a single sample in a study of T cells in localized non-small cell lung cancer. Libraries were prepared by immunoSEQ multiplex PCR; TCRdb keeps only in-frame clonotypes and omits some of them. The data show about 36,000 clones, with just over 90% seen just once and around 7% held by the top ten. The sequencing here drew on peripheral blood, taken before any cancer treatment. These receptors all come from a female donor of 60 years or more with stage I lung adenocarcinoma. Each CDR3 is given with its conserved first and last residue. The order of the fields is D gene, J gene, clone size, V gene, CDR3 protein, CDR3 DNA. D genes are given only for firm matches. Only part of the rows carry a size: once, few, many, or a class if the clone is expanded.

d_gene: TRBD1; j_gene: TRBJ1-1; abundance: -; v_gene: TRBV2; CDR3aa: CASSLVYRGGNTEAFF; CDR3nt: TGTGCCAGCAGTCTCGTTTACAGGGGAGGGAACACTGAAGCTTTCTTT
d_gene: -; j_gene: TRBJ1-3; abundance: -; v_gene: TRBV27; CDR3aa: CASSPYGYGNTIYF; CDR3nt: TGTGCCAGCAGTCCCTATGGATATGGAAACACCATATATTTT
d_gene: TRBD1; j_gene: TRBJ2-3; abundance: -; v_gene: TRBV6-6; CDR3aa: CASSPGGGQDTQYF; CDR3nt: TGTGCCAGCAGCCCAGGGGGCGGTCAGGATACGCAGTATTTT
d_gene: -; j_gene: TRBJ1-1; abundance: -; v_gene: TRBV6-1; CDR3aa: CASVLTGGTEAFF; CDR3nt: TGTGCCAGCGTCCTAACAGGCGGCACTGAAGCTTTCTTT
d_gene: -; j_gene: TRBJ2-2; abundance: -; v_gene: TRBV7-9; CDR3aa: CAGAESGELFF; CDR3nt: TGTGCCGGTGCGGAGAGCGGGGAGCTGTTTTTT
d_gene: -; j_gene: TRBJ1-1; abundance: -; v_gene: TRBV11-2; CDR3aa: CASSRDTEAFF; CDR3nt: TGTGCCAGCAGCCGGGACACTGAAGCTTTCTTT
d_gene: -; j_gene: TRBJ2-7; abundance: -; v_gene: TRBV7-6; CDR3aa: CASSSSPAGSEEQYF; CDR3nt: TGTGCCAGCAGCTCCTCCCCGGCAGGGAGCGAAGAGCAGTACTTC
d_gene: -; j_gene: TRBJ2-5; abundance: once; v_gene: TRBV27; CDR3aa: CASKAGRTKETQYF; CDR3nt: TGTGCCAGCAAGGCGGGGAGGACTAAAGAGACCCAGTACTTC
d_gene: -; j_gene: TRBJ1-1; abundance: -; v_gene: TRBV11-2; CDR3aa: CASSFKSGTNTEAFF; CDR3nt: TGTGCCAGCAGCTTCAAATCAGGAACGAACACTGAAGCTTTCTTT
d_gene: -; j_gene: TRBJ1-1; abundance: -; v_gene: TRBV15; CDR3aa: CATSRDAGTTRAF; CDR3nt: TGTGCCACCAGCAGAGATGCGGGGACAACGCGGGCCTTT
d_gene: -; j_gene: TRBJ2-2; abundance: -; v_gene: TRBV28; CDR3aa: CASSLQGELFF; CDR3nt: TGTGCCAGCAGCCTCCAGGGGGAGCTGTTTTTT
d_gene: -; j_gene: TRBJ1-4; abundance: -; v_gene: TRBV7-8; CDR3aa: CASSLKRGPDEKLFF; CDR3nt: TGTGCCAGCAGCTTAAAACGGGGGCCGGATGAAAAACTGTTTTTT
d_gene: -; j_gene: TRBJ1-2; abundance: -; v_gene: TRBV7-9; CDR3aa: CASSAAGQKPQYTF; CDR3nt: TGTGCCAGCAGCGCGGCCGGGCAGAAGCCCCAATACACCTTC
d_gene: TRBD1; j_gene: TRBJ2-2; abundance: -; v_gene: TRBV19; CDR3aa: CASTGGPAGELFF; CDR3nt: TGTGCCAGCACAGGGGGCCCAGCCGGGGAGCTGTTTTTT
d_gene: TRBD1; j_gene: TRBJ1-2; abundance: -; v_gene: TRBV5-4; CDR3aa: CASRRQGSNYGYTF; CDR3nt: TGTGCCAGCAGAAGACAGGGGAGTAACTATGGCTACACCTTC
d_gene: -; j_gene: TRBJ2-7; abundance: few; v_gene: TRBV7-9; CDR3aa: CASSLGELTYEQYF; CDR3nt: TGTGCCAGCAGCTTAGGTGAGCTAACCTACGAGCAGTACTTC
d_gene: TRBD1; j_gene: TRBJ2-3; abundance: -; v_gene: TRBV7-3; CDR3aa: CASTVGGQSTDTQYF; CDR3nt: TGTGCCAGCACCGTAGGGGGCCAGAGCACAGATACGCAGTATTTT
d_gene: -; j_gene: TRBJ1-2; abundance: -; v_gene: TRBV10-3; CDR3aa: CAISEPDILRGTNYGYTF; CDR3nt: TGTGCCATCAGTGAGCCTGACATCTTAAGGGGTACTAACTATGGCTACACCTTC
d_gene: -; j_gene: TRBJ1-4; abundance: -; v_gene: TRBV6-1; CDR3aa: CASINSNEKLFF; CDR3nt: TGTGCCAGCATTAACTCTAATGAAAAACTGTTTTTT
d_gene: TRBD1; j_gene: TRBJ1-4; abundance: -; v_gene: TRBV14; CDR3aa: CASSYRGPSEKLFF; CDR3nt: TGTGCCAGCAGCTACAGGGGGCCTAGTGAAAAACTGTTTTTT
d_gene: TRBD1; j_gene: TRBJ1-1; abundance: -; v_gene: TRBV6-1; CDR3aa: CAPVRGTEAFF; CDR3nt: TGTGCTCCTGTCAGGGGGACTGAAGCTTTCTTT
d_gene: TRBD2; j_gene: TRBJ2-3; abundance: -; v_gene: TRBV19; CDR3aa: CASSSKAGGWADTQYF; CDR3nt: TGTGCCAGTAGCTCCAAAGCGGGGGGCTGGGCAGATACGCAGTATTTT
d_gene: TRBD1; j_gene: TRBJ1-3; abundance: -; v_gene: TRBV11-2; CDR3aa: CASSPDRAAGNTIYF; CDR3nt: TGTGCCAGCAGCCCCGACAGGGCTGCTGGAAACACCATATATTTT
d_gene: -; j_gene: TRBJ2-3; abundance: -; v_gene: TRBV7-9; CDR3aa: CASSPGGRGQTSTDTQYF; CDR3nt: TGTGCCAGCAGCCCCGGGGGGAGGGGGCAAACTAGCACAGATACGCAGTATTTT
d_gene: -; j_gene: TRBJ2-7; abundance: -; v_gene: TRBV6-1; CDR3aa: CASSGGRGYEQYF; CDR3nt: TGTGCCAGCAGTGGCGGCAGGGGCTACGAGCAGTACTTC
d_gene: -; j_gene: TRBJ1-2; abundance: few; v_gene: TRBV7-2; CDR3aa: CASSPQILYGYTF; CDR3nt: TGTGCCAGCAGCCCGCAGATTCTCTATGGCTACACCTTC
d_gene: TRBD2; j_gene: TRBJ2-1; abundance: -; v_gene: TRBV6-1; CDR3aa: CASSAWGSGGVGEQFF; CDR3nt: TGTGCCAGCAGTGCCTGGGGGAGCGGGGGGGTTGGTGAGCAGTTCTTC
d_gene: -; j_gene: TRBJ1-1; abundance: -; v_gene: TRBV11-3; CDR3aa: CASRQQGYTEAFF; CDR3nt: TGTGCCAGCAGACAACAGGGATACACTGAAGCTTTCTTT
d_gene: -; j_gene: TRBJ2-1; abundance: -; v_gene: TRBV2; CDR3aa: CASSLDGPEFF; CDR3nt: TGTGCCAGCAGCCTGGACGGCCCGGAGTTCTTC
d_gene: TRBD1; j_gene: TRBJ2-7; abundance: -; v_gene: TRBV6-5; CDR3aa: CASSYSDRGPSYEQYF; CDR3nt: TGTGCCAGCAGTTACTCCGACAGGGGGCCCTCCTACGAGCAGTACTTC
d_gene: -; j_gene: TRBJ1-3; abundance: -; v_gene: TRBV6-1; CDR3aa: CASSEYGGLTGNTIYF; CDR3nt: TGTGCCAGCAGTGAATATGGGGGGTTGACTGGAAACACCATATATTTT
d_gene: -; j_gene: TRBJ1-1; abundance: -; v_gene: TRBV19; CDR3aa: CASSIRGLVREAFF; CDR3nt: TGTGCCAGTAGTATACGGGGATTGGTGCGTGAAGCTTTCTTT
d_gene: -; j_gene: TRBJ1-2; abundance: -; v_gene: TRBV28; CDR3aa: CASSLEPKGYTF; CDR3nt: TGTGCCAGCAGTTTGGAACCTAAAGGCTACACCTTC
d_gene: -; j_gene: TRBJ1-4; abundance: -; v_gene: TRBV2; CDR3aa: CATPMTATNEKLFF; CDR3nt: TGTGCCACTCCGATGACAGCAACTAATGAAAAACTGTTTTTT
d_gene: -; j_gene: TRBJ1-3; abundance: -; v_gene: TRBV18; CDR3aa: CASSPPAGLGNTIYF; CDR3nt: TGTGCCAGCTCACCACCGGCAGGGTTAGGAAACACCATATATTTT
d_gene: TRBD1; j_gene: TRBJ2-5; abundance: few; v_gene: TRBV5-1; CDR3aa: CASRDSQETQYF; CDR3nt: TGCGCCAGCCGGGACAGCCAAGAGACCCAGTACTTC
d_gene: -; j_gene: TRBJ2-7; abundance: -; v_gene: TRBV10-3; CDR3aa: CAISEGHEQYF; CDR3nt: TGTGCCATCAGTGAGGGACACGAGCAGTACTTC
d_gene: TRBD1; j_gene: TRBJ1-5; abundance: -; v_gene: TRBV5-1; CDR3aa: CASSLAGGEGQPQHF; CDR3nt: TGCGCCAGCAGCTTGGCAGGGGGAGAAGGTCAGCCCCAGCATTTT
d_gene: -; j_gene: TRBJ2-1; abundance: -; v_gene: TRBV20-1; CDR3aa: CSASASVQFF; CDR3nt: TGCAGTGCTAGTGCGTCGGTGCAGTTCTTC
d_gene: -; j_gene: TRBJ1-4; abundance: -; v_gene: TRBV5-4; CDR3aa: CASSLGAGRSTNEKLFF; CDR3nt: TGTGCCAGCAGCTTGGGGGCAGGCCGCTCAACTAATGAAAAACTGTTTTTT
d_gene: -; j_gene: TRBJ2-1; abundance: -; v_gene: TRBV4-1; CDR3aa: CASSQDALLEPNEQFF; CDR3nt: TGCGCCAGCAGCCAAGATGCCCTCCTAGAACCCAATGAGCAGTTCTTC
d_gene: -; j_gene: TRBJ2-1; abundance: once; v_gene: TRBV28; CDR3aa: CASSFPGRNGYNEQFF; CDR3nt: TGTGCCAGCAGTTTCCCTGGGAGGAACGGCTACAATGAGCAGTTCTTC
d_gene: TRBD1; j_gene: TRBJ1-1; abundance: -; v_gene: TRBV28; CDR3aa: CASSSQGATEAFF; CDR3nt: TGTGCCAGCAGTTCCCAGGGGGCCACTGAAGCTTTCTTT
d_gene: -; j_gene: TRBJ1-3; abundance: -; v_gene: TRBV6-5; CDR3aa: CASSYDGNLSGNTIYF; CDR3nt: TGTGCCAGCAGTTACGATGGGAACCTCTCTGGAAACACCATATATTTT
d_gene: -; j_gene: TRBJ1-1; abundance: -; v_gene: TRBV5-6; CDR3aa: CASSLAGGLNTEAFF; CDR3nt: TGTGCCAGCAGCTTGGCCGGGGGTTTGAACACTGAAGCTTTCTTT